These 16 T cell receptor beta chains originate from one sample sequenced in a study of radiation and T cells in renal cell carcinoma. Treatment reported: 15 Gy SBRT to primary tumor, nephrectomy 4 weeks later. Using immunoSEQ multiplex PCR, the repertoire was profiled, and TCRdb retains in-frame clones only, with some absent. The profile shows around 19,000 clones, about 56% of them singletons. The sample in question was tumor tissue, obtained from a patient whose treatment included radiotherapy and nephrectomy. Receptors were obtained from a man aged 45-65 years with renal cell carcinoma.

In this sample, this clone turned up a few times. This sample includes further DNA sequences coding for the same CDR3. The chain employs TRBV7-2 and TRBJ2-1; TRBD2 is a possible D gene (6 bases). Trimming cost V 5 bases and J 0 bases, with 11 bases left between them. The CDR3 length is 15 residues. CDR1 is SGHTA and CDR2 is FQGNSA in the germline V gene. Here the CDR3 DNA reads TGTGCCAGCAGCCTGGGGACTTCCTCCTACAATGAGCAGTTCTTC. Translation gives CASSLGTSSYNEQFF.

The rearrangement uses TRBV10-2 and TRBJ2-7, with a possible D match to TRBD2 (5 bases). Germline assignment: CDR1 WSHSY and CDR2 SAAADI. The CDR3 is 16 residues long. Trimming took off 3 bases at V and 1 base at J, with 16 bases between the two ends. CDR3 nucleotide sequence: TGCGCCAGCAGTGATCCCGGAGGAGATAGATCCTACGAGCAGTACTTC. The encoded protein is CASSDPGGDRSYEQYF.

The chain recombines TRBV4-3 with TRBJ2-7; D gene ambiguous. Trimming shortened V by 0 bases and J by 6 bases, and 15 bases separated the two germline ends. This CDR3 is 15 amino acids long. Germline lookup yields CDR1 LGHNA and CDR2 YSLEER. CDR3 in DNA: TGCGCCAGCAGCCAAGATAGACAAGGCTTGGGCGAGCAGTACTTC. This sequence encodes CASSQDRQGLGEQYF.

The chain recombines TRBV2 with TRBJ1-1, with TRBD1 identical over 8 bases. Trimming at V came to 6 bases and at J to 2 bases, leaving 5 bases not matched to a gene. The CDR3 consists of 14 residues. Germline lookup yields CDR1 SNHLY and CDR2 FYNNEI. CDR3 sequence: CASSRGQGNTEAFF. CDR3 coding DNA: TGTGCCAGCAGCCGCGGACAGGGAAACACTGAAGCTTTCTTT.

The rearrangement uses TRBV7-2 and TRBJ1-2; D is perhaps TRBD1 (6 bases). V was cut by 5 bases and J by 8 bases, with 27 bases left in between. Germline V CDR1 and CDR2: SGHTA, FQGNSA. The length of the CDR3 is 17 residues. DNA for the CDR3: TGTGCCAGCAGCCGAACCCGGGAACAGGGAATCTGGAACGGCTACACCTTC. Residues: CASSRTREQGIWNGYTF.

The chain is built from TRBV7-2 and TRBJ2-3, with D perhaps matching TRBD2 (6 bases). The ends were cut back, 2 bases at V and 5 bases at J, with 14 bases in the middle. CDR1 and CDR2 from the germline V gene are SGHTA and FQGNSA. CDR3 length: 15 amino acids. The DNA for the CDR3 is TGTGCCAGCAGCTTAACAGCACAAGCGGGAGATACGCAGTATTTT. Translated: CASSLTAQAGDTQYF.

CDR3 nucleotides: TGTGCCAGCAGGCAGGAGATCTACGAGCAGTACTTC. Protein sequence: CASRQEIYEQYF. The chain is built from TRBV2 and TRBJ2-7; D unclear. The length of the CDR3 is 12 residues. Germline CDR1 SNHLY, CDR2 FYNNEI. The ends were cut back, 6 bases at V and 3 bases at J, with 9 bases in the middle. Full variable domain (missing parts from reference TRBV2 and TRBJ2-7): EPEVTQTPSHQVTQMGQEVILRCVPISNHLYFYWYRQILGQKVEFLVSFYNNEISEKSEIFDDQFSVERPDGSNFTLKIRSTKLEDSAMYFCASRQEIYEQYFGPGTRLTVT.

This chain links TRBV28 with TRBJ2-1, with 10 positions matching TRBD2. Trimming cost V 3 bases and J 9 bases; bases outside gene matches: 5. The CDR3 extends over 14 amino acids. Germline V gene data show CDR1 as MDHEN and CDR2 as SYDVKM. DNA for the CDR3: TGTGCCAGCAGTTTGGCTAGCGGGAGAGGTGAGCAGTTCTTC. Its protein product is CASSLASGRGEQFF.

The rearrangement links TRBV6-5 to TRBJ2-7; D remains ambiguous. The CDR3 has 15 amino acids. Trimming removed 0 bases at V and 2 bases at J, with 11 bases between. Germline V gene sequence: CDR1 MNHEY, CDR2 SVGAGI. The CDR3 protein is CASSYSYNSPYEQYF. The DNA for the CDR3 is TGTGCCAGCAGTTACTCCTATAATTCTCCCTACGAGCAGTACTTC.

The chain uses TRBV6-5 and TRBJ1-6; 8 bases map to TRBD1. The CDR3 totals 16 residues. Germline V gene sequence: CDR1 MNHEY, CDR2 SVGAGI. The trim removed 2 bases at V and 7 bases at J, leaving 7 bases unmatched. The DNA of the CDR3 is TGTGCCAGCAGTTACGGGGTTGGACAGGGCAATTCACCCCTCCACTTT. Translation gives CASSYGVGQGNSPLHF.

In its sample, this clone was seen a few times. A read error may produce the germline difference seen at one junction end. The chain joins TRBV6-6 to TRBJ1-1; 12 bases line up with TRBD1. CDR1 and CDR2 (germline): MNHNY, SVGAGI (reference sequence). The CDR3 spans 11 residues. CDR3 DNA: TGTGCCAGCAGCTCCGGGACAGGGGGCGATTTT. This gives the protein CASSSGTGGDF.

The chain is built from TRBV29-1 and TRBJ1-2, with D possibly TRBD1 on 6 matching bases. Germline-derived CDR1 and CDR2 are SQVTM and ANQGSEA. Trimming stripped 4 bases from V and 3 bases from J, with 9 bases between. There are 12 residues in the CDR3. The DNA of the CDR3 is TGCAGCGTTGTACAGGGAGACTATGGCTACACCTTC. This encodes CSVVQGDYGYTF.

This clone has more than one count but fewer than ten. The chain employs TRBV4-1 and TRBJ2-1; D unresolved. Trimming cost V 1 base and J 10 bases, with 20 bases left between them. Germline CDR1 MGHRA, CDR2 YSYEKL. This CDR3 region has 16 residues. The CDR3 loop reads CASSQGSRPRVEEQFF. CDR3 coding DNA: TGCGCCAGCAGCCAAGGGAGCCGCCCCCGAGTCGAAGAGCAGTTCTTC.

The chain links TRBV2 to TRBJ1-5; the match to TRBD1 covers 9 bases. With V trimmed by 6 bases and J by 2 bases, 8 bases remained unmatched. Per the germline V gene, CDR1 is SNHLY and CDR2 is FYNNEI. This CDR3 is 16 amino acids long. The CDR3: CASRDDRGNGNQPQHF. Here the CDR3 DNA reads TGTGCCAGCAGAGATGACAGGGGGAACGGCAATCAGCCCCAGCATTTT. The full variable domain, rest sourced from reference TRBV2 and TRBJ1-5, is EPEVTQTPSHQVTQMGQEVILRCVPISNHLYFYWYRQILGQKVEFLVSFYNNEISEKSEIFDDQFSVERPDGSNFTLKIRSTKLEDSAMYFCASRDDRGNGNQPQHFGDGTRLSIL.

On this clone: A junction end diverges from the germline sequence, so it may reflect a read error. The chain links TRBV6-6 to TRBJ1-5, with unresolved D. Germline CDR1 MNHNY, CDR2 SVGAGI (reference sequence). The CDR3 has 12 amino acids. The CDR3, as DNA: TGTGCCAACAGTTACGACAATCAGCCCCAGCATTTT. Amino acids: CANSYDNQPQHF.

This chain uses TRBV6-1 with TRBJ2-5, with TRBD2 matching over 7 bases. This CDR3 is 16 amino acids long. Germline assignment: CDR1 MNHNS and CDR2 SASEGT. V lost 0 bases, J lost 2 bases, and 6 bases stayed unmatched. The CDR3 loop is CASSEAAAGIQETQYF. The CDR3 bases are TGTGCCAGCAGTGAAGCTGCAGCGGGGATTCAAGAGACCCAGTACTTC.